This TCR beta chain was recorded in a study of shared clonotypes between healthy human individuals (dated by TCRdb to the early 2020s). With respect to the entire study: A few men and a couple of women, aged 18 to 49 years, made up the cohort. To estimate repertoire size and how much clonotype sharing occurs between individuals, the study deeply sequenced the blood TCR repertoires of five healthy adults. Per donor, three plates each were used for CD4 naive and CD4 memory, two for CD8 naive, and one for CD8 memory. Between about 0.85 and 8.9 billion PBMCs per donor were obtained by leukapheresis. To increase sequencing depth and limit assay-specific biases, different laboratories used diverse techniques to prepare libraries and sequence TCR repertoires. The paper's findings and limits, for the study overall: Because the study included a small number of donors, the genetic and exposure-history diversity represented was limited. Sampling was limited to blood, and TCR repertoires in tissue likely differ from TCR repertoires in blood. Even with the large sequencing depth, rarefaction of the sorted-subset datasets indicated that sequencing was incomplete. Larger estimated clonotype richness was generally found for naive subsets than for memory subsets. Higher generation probabilities were observed for clonotypes shared by all four sorted-subset donors than for non-shared clonotypes. Based on pairwise subsampling, the degree of clonotype sharing among donors was expected to be affected by sequencing depth. When four donors were compared, the shared fraction of clonotypes was approximately 5% for naive CD4, roughly 3.3% for naive CD8, 2.3% for memory CD4, and 0.35% to 0.4% for memory CD8.

As to this clone: It lacks a known antigen. No much larger clone exists at a distance of one base, and base qualities are not known.

The donors were healthy, HIV-negative adults with no recently reported acute infections or vaccinations. All donors were Caucasian adults living in Nashville, Tennessee, USA. CD4+ T cells were enriched by magnetic negative selection, after which naive cells were positively selected on CD45RA and the negative fraction was taken as the memory subset. After blood collection by leukapheresis, PBMCs were isolated using Ficoll-Histopaque density gradient centrifugation and then cryopreserved in the vapor phase of liquid nitrogen. Analytical flow cytometry was used to check the purity and quantity of every magnetically sorted T cell population. Genomic DNA was isolated from every sorted fraction and measured by UV absorbance on a Nanodrop 2000c. TCR CDR3 regions were amplified from genomic DNA by multiplex PCR using the deep immunoSEQ assay. Extracted genomic DNA from each cell subset was spread evenly across all wells of several immunoSEQ 96-well plates, with each plate serving as a replicate. For sorted subsets, approximately 190 ng of genomic DNA, equivalent to some 30,000 T cell genomes, went into each replicate PCR. Purified libraries were measured with a Qubit 3.0 fluorometer, size-checked on a Bioanalyzer 2100, and measured again with the KAPA Library Quantification kit. A separate single-read 150-cycle Illumina NextSeq 550 flow cell was used to sequence each immunoSEQ 96-well plate. As for the authors' bioinformatics: Because only junctional sequences without quality scores were contained in the immunoSEQ output, filtering matching that applied to full-length reads could not be performed. Sequences were annotated with PyIR, a Python wrapper for IgBLAST v1.9, and V/J genes and CDR3 were assigned using IMGT germline references. Reads were filtered out if the reads had weak V/J assignments (E-value above 1e-6), no CDR3, stop codons, out-of-frame junctions, or ambiguous translated residues. A V3J clonotype was defined by an identical inferred V gene, J gene, and CDR3 amino acid sequence. To compute the percentage overlap between repertoires, the number of shared unique clonotypes was divided by the size of the smaller repertoire. Repertoire richness was assessed with RTK rarefaction, the Chao1 estimator, and Recon v2.1 estimates of unobserved clonotypes. Generation probabilities for all TCRbeta clonotypes obtained by the gDNA method from a few donors were computed using OLGA. In TCRdb, the immuneACCESS table is reduced to in-frame sequences with V and J assigned. These tables do not hold every clone; where another copy was compared, an unresolved V gene accounts for under half, and the others remain unexplained. V and J calls and clone size are those listed in that table; D and trimming were worked out from the DNA. The sample table shows over a million clones, and roughly 74% are seen once. Of the sample, 0.55% to 0.7% falls within the top ten clones.

Specimen: memory CD4+ T cells from PBMCs. In the paper's terms, the cell subset or site label means: CD45RA-negative fraction. The sequence derives from a young man in good health. Some clones in this sample may be carry-over from other donors' samples.

CDR3 reads: CASRGTARAMNTEAFF. The sequenced DNA: TGTGCCAGTAGAGGGACAGCACGGGCTATGAACACTGAAGCTTTCTTT. Recombination connected TRBV19 to TRBJ1-1; TRBD1 agrees with 7 junctional bases. From the cysteine up to the phenylalanine, the CDR3 has a length of 16 residues. Only CDR3 DNA is held: 48 bases, read in frame from base 1. V loses 6 bases at its end and J loses 0 bases; junction bases beyond the gene matches: 10. The germline V gene encodes CDR1 LNHDA and CDR2 SQIVND (reference sequence). With the portions outside the CDR3 filled from the reference TRBV19 and TRBJ1-1 genes, the complete variable region becomes DGGITQSPKYLFRKEGQNVTLSCEQNLNHDAMYWYRQDPGQGLRLIYYSQIVNDFQKGDIAEGYSVSREKKESFPLTVTSAQKNPTAFYLCASRGTARAMNTEAFFGQGTRLTVV.